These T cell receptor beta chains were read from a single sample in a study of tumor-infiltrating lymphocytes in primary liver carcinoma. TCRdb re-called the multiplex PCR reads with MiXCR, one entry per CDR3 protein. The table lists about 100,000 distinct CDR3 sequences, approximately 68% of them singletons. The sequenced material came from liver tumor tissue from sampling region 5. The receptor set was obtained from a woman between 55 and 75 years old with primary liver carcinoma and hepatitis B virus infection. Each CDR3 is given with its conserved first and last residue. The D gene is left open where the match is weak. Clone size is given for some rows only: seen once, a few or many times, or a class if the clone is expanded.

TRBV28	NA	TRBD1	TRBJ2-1	TGTGCCAGCAGTCAAACCGGGACAGGGGCGGGGGTTGGATACAGGGGAGCCTACAATGAGCAGTTCTTC	CASSQTGTGAGVGYRGAYNEQFF
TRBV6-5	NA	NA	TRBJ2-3	TGTGCAAGCGGTAATACGGGAGCAACAGATACGCAGTATTTT	CASGNTGATDTQYF
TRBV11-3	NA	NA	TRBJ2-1	TGTGCCAGCAGCCCCCGGGACCGGGACTCTCAGCAGTCCTTC	CASSPRDRDSQQSF
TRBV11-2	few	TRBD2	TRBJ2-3	TGTGCCAGCAGCTTGGGGGGACTAACGCACACCTCAGATACGCAGTATTTT	CASSLGGLTHTSDTQYF
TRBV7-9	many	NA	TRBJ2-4	TGTGCCAGCAGCTTAGCTGGCCAGGGGTTGGGCATTCAGTACTTC	CASSLAGQGLGIQYF
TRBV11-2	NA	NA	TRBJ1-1	TGTGCCAGCAGACAACTGAGCGCTGAAGCTTTCTTT	CASRQLSAEAFF
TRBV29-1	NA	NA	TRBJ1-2	TGCTGCGTTCCTCGGGGGACGGGCGCTCGCGGCTACACCTTC	CCVPRGTGARGYTF
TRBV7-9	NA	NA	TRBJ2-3	TGTGCCAGCAGCCCAACAGTCCACGATAGAACCCCTGATACACAGTATTTT	CASSPTVHDRTPDTQYF
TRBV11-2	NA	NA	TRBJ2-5	TGTTCCAGCAGCACAGGTGAGACCCAGTACTTC	CSSSTGETQYF
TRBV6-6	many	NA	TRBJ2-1	TGTGCCAGCAGCTCCGCACAGGGTCAGAGTAAGACCAATGAGCAGTTCTTC	CASSSAQGQSKTNEQFF
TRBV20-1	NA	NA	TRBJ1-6	TGCAGTGCTAGAGATCAGGGATTTTTCCCCACTAATTCACCCCTCCACTTT	CSARDQGFFPTNSPLHF